This TCR beta chain was sequenced during a study of regulatory and conventional T cells in RAG deficiency. The study's findings and limits: RAG-deficient patients showed markedly lower Shannon entropy and higher Simpson indices than control T-cell subsets.

Libraries were prepared by immunoSEQ multiplex PCR; TCRdb keeps only in-frame clonotypes and omits some of them. The data show over 7,000 clones, more than 75% seen once. The junction had 7 bases not matched to a gene; V was cut back by 8 bases and J by 0 bases. Per the germline V gene, CDR1 is GTSNPN and CDR2 is SVGIG (reference sequence). This CDR3 spans 16 amino acids. For this clone: No antigen is known for it.

Regulatory T cells were sorted from blood as CD4+ CD25-high CD127-low cells. This sample also belongs to another study, concerning regulatory T cells. That source reports: The PCR used 52 TRBV and 13 TRBJ primers. In patients, unique TRB V-J pairs were restricted and V/J usage skewed, especially in Tregs.

V and J are TRBV30 and TRBJ2-6, with 10 bases lining up with TRBD1. Source material: CD127- CD25+ CD4+ Tregs sorted from blood. The TCR was taken from a human donor in good health. The CDR3 DNA follows: TGTGCCGGGACAGGGGTCCCTTACTCTGGGGCCAACGTCCTGACTTTC. Amino acid sequence: CAGTGVPYSGANVLTF.